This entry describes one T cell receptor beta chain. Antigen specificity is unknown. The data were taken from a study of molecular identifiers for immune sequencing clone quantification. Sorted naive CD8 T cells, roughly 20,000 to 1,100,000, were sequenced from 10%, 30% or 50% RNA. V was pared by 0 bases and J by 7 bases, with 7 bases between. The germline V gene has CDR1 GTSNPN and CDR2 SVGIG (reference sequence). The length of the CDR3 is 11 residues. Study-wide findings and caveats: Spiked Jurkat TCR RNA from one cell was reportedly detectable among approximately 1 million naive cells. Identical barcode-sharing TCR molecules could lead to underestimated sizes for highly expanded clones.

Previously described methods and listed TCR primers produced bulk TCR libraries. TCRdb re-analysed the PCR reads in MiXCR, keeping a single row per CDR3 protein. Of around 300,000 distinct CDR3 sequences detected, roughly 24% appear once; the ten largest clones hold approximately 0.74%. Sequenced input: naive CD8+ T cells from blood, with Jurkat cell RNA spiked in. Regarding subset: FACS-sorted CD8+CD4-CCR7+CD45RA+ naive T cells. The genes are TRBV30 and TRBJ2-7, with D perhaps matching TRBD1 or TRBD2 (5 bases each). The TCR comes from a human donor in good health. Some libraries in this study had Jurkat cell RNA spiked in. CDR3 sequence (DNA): TGTGCCTGGAGTGTGGGGGTGGAGCAGTACTTC. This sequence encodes CAWSVGVEQYF.